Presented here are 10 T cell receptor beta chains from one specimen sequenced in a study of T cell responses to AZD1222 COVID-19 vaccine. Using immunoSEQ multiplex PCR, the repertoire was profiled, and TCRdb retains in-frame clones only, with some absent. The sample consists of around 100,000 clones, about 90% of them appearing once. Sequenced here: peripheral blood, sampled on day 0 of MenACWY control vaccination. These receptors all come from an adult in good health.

The CDR3 nucleotides read TGTGCCAGTAGGACTCCCAGCAGGGCTAACTATGGCTACACCTTC. Translating gives CASRTPSRANYGYTF. This sequence joins TRBV19 and TRBJ1-2, with a weak D call TRBD1 (5 bases). CDR1 LNHDA and CDR2 SQIVND come from the germline V gene (reference sequence). Trimming stripped 6 bases from V and 0 bases from J, with 14 bases between. CDR3 length equals 15 residues.

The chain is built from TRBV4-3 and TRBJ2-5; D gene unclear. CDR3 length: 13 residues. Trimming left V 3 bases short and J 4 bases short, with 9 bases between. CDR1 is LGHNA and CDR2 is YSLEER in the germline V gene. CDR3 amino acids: CASSQSWGETQYF. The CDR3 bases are TGCGCCAGCAGCCAGTCGTGGGGAGAGACCCAGTACTTC.

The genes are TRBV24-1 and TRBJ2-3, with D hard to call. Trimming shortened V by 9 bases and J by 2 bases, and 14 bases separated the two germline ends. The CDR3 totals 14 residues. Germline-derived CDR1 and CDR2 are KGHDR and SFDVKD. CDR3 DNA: TGTGCCACCGCCGGAGCAGAATTCACAGATACGCAGTATTTT. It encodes CATAGAEFTDTQYF.

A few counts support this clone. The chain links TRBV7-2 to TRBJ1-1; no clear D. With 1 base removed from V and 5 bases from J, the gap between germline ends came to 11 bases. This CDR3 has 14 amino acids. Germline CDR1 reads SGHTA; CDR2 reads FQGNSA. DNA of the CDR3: TGTGCCAGCAGCTTAGAAGGCACGATGACTGAAGCTTTCTTT. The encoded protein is CASSLEGTMTEAFF.

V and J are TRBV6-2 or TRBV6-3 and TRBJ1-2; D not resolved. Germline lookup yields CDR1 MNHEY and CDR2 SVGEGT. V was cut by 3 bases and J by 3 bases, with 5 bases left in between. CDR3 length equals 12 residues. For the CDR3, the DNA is TGTGCCAGCAGTTATGGGGACTATGGCTACACCTTC. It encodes CASSYGDYGYTF.

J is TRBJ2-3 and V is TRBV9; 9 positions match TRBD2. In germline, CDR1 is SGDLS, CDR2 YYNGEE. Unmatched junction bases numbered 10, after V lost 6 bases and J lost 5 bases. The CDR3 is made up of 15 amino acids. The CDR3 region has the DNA TGTGCCAGCACCCTAGGAGGCGGGAGGGTAGATACGCAGTATTTT. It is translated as CASTLGGGRVDTQYF.

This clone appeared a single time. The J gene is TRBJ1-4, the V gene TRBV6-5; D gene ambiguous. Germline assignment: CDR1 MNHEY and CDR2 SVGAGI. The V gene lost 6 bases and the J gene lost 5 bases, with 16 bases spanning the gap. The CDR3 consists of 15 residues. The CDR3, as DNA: TGTGCCAGCAGACTAATCCCGAGATCAAATGAAAAACTGTTTTTT. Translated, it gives CASRLIPRSNEKLFF.

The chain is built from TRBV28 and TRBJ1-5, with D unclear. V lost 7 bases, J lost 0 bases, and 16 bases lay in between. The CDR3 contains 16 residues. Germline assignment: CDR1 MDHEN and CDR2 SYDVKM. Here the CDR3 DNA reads TGTGCCAGCACCTCCCGGGCCCTGTATAGCAATCAGCCCCAGCATTTT. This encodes CASTSRALYSNQPQHF.

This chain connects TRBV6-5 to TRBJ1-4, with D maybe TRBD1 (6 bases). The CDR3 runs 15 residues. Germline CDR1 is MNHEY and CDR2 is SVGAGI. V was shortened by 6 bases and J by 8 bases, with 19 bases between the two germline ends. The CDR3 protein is CASSLIQGWGEKLFF. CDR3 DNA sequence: TGTGCCAGCAGCTTAATTCAGGGGTGGGGGGAAAAACTGTTTTTT.

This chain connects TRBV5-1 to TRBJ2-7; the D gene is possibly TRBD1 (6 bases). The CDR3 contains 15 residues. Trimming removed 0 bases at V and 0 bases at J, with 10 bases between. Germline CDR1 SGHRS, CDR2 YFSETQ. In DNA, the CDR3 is TGCGCCAGCAGCTTGGTCCCGGACAGCTCCTACGAGCAGTACTTC. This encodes CASSLVPDSSYEQYF.